This is a list of T cell receptor beta chains from one sample in a study of blood T cell repertoires in COVID-19. Produced via immunoSEQ multiplex PCR; TCRdb's table is partial and in-frame only. Among 300,000 or so clones listed, approximately 89% were seen once. The sample taken for sequencing was peripheral blood. These receptor sequences come from a young woman who had recovered from COVID-19. CDR3s include the opening cysteine and the closing phenylalanine or tryptophan. The D gene is left open where the match is weak. The size entry is marked missing in some rows and otherwise reads once, few, many or a size class.

D gene	V gene	clone size	J gene	CDR3 protein	CDR3 DNA
-	TRBV27	-	TRBJ2-7	CANQKRTPSYEQYF	TGTGCCAATCAAAAAAGAACACCTTCCTACGAGCAGTACTTC
TRBD2	TRBV7-2	once	TRBJ2-3	CASSGGTSGVRPQYF	TGTGCCAGCAGCGGCGGGACTAGCGGGGTGCGTCCGCAGTATTTT
TRBD2	TRBV28	-	TRBJ2-1	CASSFLQGGTSNEQFF	TGTGCCAGCAGTTTCCTTCAGGGAGGGACCTCCAATGAGCAGTTCTTC
-	TRBV18	-	TRBJ2-7	CASSPPGRITSYEQYF	TGTGCCAGCTCACCACCGGGCAGGATAACCTCCTACGAGCAGTACTTC
-	TRBV5-8	-	TRBJ1-5	CASSFFGAGSNQPQHF	TGTGCCAGCAGCTTTTTCGGGGCGGGGAGCAATCAGCCCCAGCATTTT
-	TRBV5-4	-	TRBJ1-2	CASSPQSVFYGYTF	TGTGCCAGCAGCCCTCAGTCAGTATTCTATGGCTACACCTTC
TRBD1	TRBV6-5	-	TRBJ1-2	CASSPRGPGGYTF	TGTGCCAGCAGCCCGAGGGGGCCCGGTGGCTACACCTTC
TRBD2	TRBV5-4	-	TRBJ2-3	CASSFGGGRSTDTQYF	TGTGCCAGCAGCTTTGGCGGGGGTCGTAGCACAGATACGCAGTATTTT
TRBD1	TRBV6-5	once	TRBJ2-7	CASSKHRGLSYEQYF	TGTGCCAGCAGTAAACACAGGGGGCTCTCCTACGAGCAGTACTTC
-	TRBV5-1	-	TRBJ2-1	CASSLFNSYNEQFF	TGCGCCAGCAGCTTGTTTAACTCCTACAATGAGCAGTTCTTC
-	TRBV3-1/TRBV3-2	-	TRBJ2-7	CASSQRFGQLYEQYF	TGTGCCAGCAGCCAACGATTCGGACAGCTCTACGAGCAGTACTTC
TRBD2	TRBV3-1/TRBV3-2	-	TRBJ2-5	CASSQAGVRPETQYF	TGTGCCAGCAGCCAGGCGGGGGTTAGGCCAGAGACCCAGTACTTC
TRBD1	TRBV4-1	-	TRBJ2-3	CASSSPVDRVREDTQYF	TGCGCCAGCAGCTCACCTGTTGACAGGGTTCGTGAAGATACGCAGTATTTT
-	TRBV6-5	-	TRBJ1-5	CASSYSSDQPQHF	TGTGCCAGCAGTTACTCGTCAGATCAGCCCCAGCATTTT
-	TRBV2	-	TRBJ1-4	CASSWSPAEKLFF	TGTGCCAGCAGTTGGTCCCCAGCGGAAAAACTGTTTTTT
-	TRBV28	-	TRBJ1-1	CASSPLFIGERTEAFF	TGTGCCAGCAGCCCCCTCTTCATCGGGGAGAGGACTGAAGCTTTCTTT
TRBD1	TRBV6-5	once	TRBJ2-1	CASSYYLGQGYNEQFF	TGTGCCAGCAGTTACTACCTTGGACAGGGCTACAATGAGCAGTTCTTC
-	TRBV28	-	TRBJ2-5	CASSQQETQYF	TGTGCCAGCAGCCAACAAGAGACCCAGTACTTC
-	TRBV4-1	-	TRBJ1-1	CASSPQAPDRTEAFF	TGCGCCAGCAGCCCCCAGGCCCCAGACCGAACTGAAGCTTTCTTT
-	TRBV24-1	-	TRBJ2-3	CATSFKARDTQYF	TGTGCCACCAGCTTTAAAGCGAGAGATACGCAGTATTTT
TRBD1	TRBV19	-	TRBJ2-2	CASSKNLGTGGNGELFF	TGTGCCAGTAGTAAAAATCTCGGGACAGGGGGCAACGGGGAGCTGTTTTTT
-	TRBV18	-	TRBJ1-1	CASSSGYNTEAFF	TGTGCCAGCTCTTCGGGATACAACACTGAAGCTTTCTTT
-	TRBV7-9	-	TRBJ1-5	CASSLGEDSNQPQHF	TGTGCCAGCAGCTTAGGCGAGGATAGCAATCAGCCCCAGCATTTT
-	TRBV2	-	TRBJ2-1	CASSGTDRTSYNEQFF	TGTGCCAGCAGTGGGACAGACAGAACCTCCTACAATGAGCAGTTCTTC
TRBD2	TRBV24-1	-	TRBJ2-5	CATRGGEETQYF	TGTGCCACCCGGGGGGGGGAAGAGACCCAGTACTTC
-	TRBV11-1	-	TRBJ2-5	CASSPRVGRETQYF	TGTGCCAGCAGCCCCAGGGTAGGGCGAGAGACCCAGTACTTC
-	TRBV5-3	-	TRBJ1-6	CARSFTFPGLGNSPLHF	TGTGCCAGAAGCTTCACATTCCCGGGACTGGGTAATTCACCCCTCCACTTT
-	TRBV3-1/TRBV3-2	-	TRBJ2-7	CASSQGGDQQYF	TGTGCCAGCAGCCAAGGTGGAGACCAGCAGTACTTC
-	TRBV2	-	TRBJ2-6	CASGDGGPGANVLTF	TGTGCCAGCGGTGACGGGGGGCCTGGGGCCAACGTCCTGACTTTC
-	TRBV5-1	-	TRBJ2-1	CASRRTVLDEQFF	TGCGCCAGCAGACGGACAGTACTTGATGAGCAGTTCTTC
-	TRBV4-1	-	TRBJ2-4	CASSQVLLGFAKNIQYF	TGCGCCAGCAGCCAAGTACTTTTGGGCTTCGCCAAAAACATTCAGTACTTC
-	TRBV29-1	-	TRBJ1-1	CTANRESFSEAFF	TGCACCGCCAACAGGGAGTCTTTTTCTGAAGCTTTCTTT
-	TRBV5-1	few	TRBJ2-7	CASALGGSYEQYF	TGCGCCAGCGCCCTGGGGGGATCCTACGAGCAGTACTTC
-	TRBV2	-	TRBJ1-5	CASRGTGPYQPQHF	TGTGCCAGCAGGGGTACAGGGCCCTATCAGCCCCAGCATTTT
TRBD2	TRBV4-1	-	TRBJ2-5	CASSQDRETSAEETQYF	TGCGCCAGCAGCCAAGACCGAGAGACTAGCGCCGAAGAGACCCAGTACTTC
-	TRBV7-2	-	TRBJ2-7	CASSPGERASHEQYF	TGTGCCAGCAGCCCAGGCGAGAGGGCGAGCCACGAGCAGTACTTC
-	TRBV11-3	few	TRBJ1-1	CASSLLTGSEAFF	TGTGCCAGCAGCTTACTCACAGGTTCTGAAGCTTTCTTT
TRBD1	TRBV5-8	-	TRBJ2-5	CARQGTYQETQYF	TGTGCCAGACAGGGGACCTACCAAGAGACCCAGTACTTC
TRBD1	TRBV7-9	-	TRBJ1-1	CASSFDRARNTEAFF	TGTGCCAGCAGCTTCGACAGGGCTCGGAACACTGAAGCTTTCTTT
-	TRBV18	-	TRBJ1-1	CASSATGNTEAFF	TGTGCCAGCTCGGCTACAGGGAACACTGAAGCTTTCTTT
TRBD1	TRBV4-2	-	TRBJ2-1	CASSHLDRGPYNEQFF	TGTGCCAGCAGCCATTTGGACAGGGGGCCCTACAATGAGCAGTTCTTC
-	TRBV5-1	-	TRBJ1-2	CASSLGGYSRGGYTF	TGCGCCAGCAGCTTGGGAGGCTATTCTAGGGGTGGCTACACCTTC
-	TRBV6-1	few	TRBJ1-5	CASSEITANQPQHF	TGTGCCAGCAGTGAAATAACAGCCAATCAGCCCCAGCATTTT
TRBD1	TRBV6-2/TRBV6-3	-	TRBJ1-3	CASSYNGQGGTIYF	TGTGCCAGCAGTTACAACGGACAGGGTGGAACCATATATTTT
-	TRBV6-5	-	TRBJ2-1	CASSWDINNEQFF	TGTGCCAGCAGTTGGGACATAAACAATGAGCAGTTCTTC
-	TRBV4-2	-	TRBJ2-6	CASSQEGGNGANVLTF	TGTGCCAGCAGCCAAGAAGGGGGTAACGGGGCCAACGTCCTGACTTTC
TRBD2	TRBV2	-	TRBJ2-5	CASSEGAGGDETQYF	TGTGCCAGCAGTGAAGGAGCGGGGGGCGATGAGACCCAGTACTTC
-	TRBV9	-	TRBJ2-3	CASSAYTDTQYF	TGTGCCAGCAGCGCTTACACAGATACGCAGTATTTT
-	TRBV29-1	-	TRBJ1-2	CSVQKTRALSGYGYTF	TGCAGCGTCCAAAAAACTAGGGCGTTGAGTGGGTATGGCTACACCTTC
TRBD1	TRBV19	-	TRBJ1-6	CATRTGGDSPLHF	TGTGCCACCAGGACAGGGGGAGACTCACCCCTCCACTTT